The 26 T cell receptor beta chains in this list originate from one sample, sequenced in a study of tumor-infiltrating lymphocytes in primary liver carcinoma. Without any cell sorting, about 19-32 mg of bulk tissue yielded co-extracted RNA and DNA. Priming with a constant-region primer yielded TCR beta cDNA from around 0.45 ug total RNA. Three nested multiplex PCR rounds, a slightly modified ARM-PCR method, built the TCR beta libraries. The first two PCR rounds, roughly 9 cycles each, used TRBV1-TRBV30 forward primers and a C-beta reverse primer. One entry per CDR3 protein results from TCRdb running MiXCR on the multiplex PCR reads. The sample has roughly 91,000 distinct CDR3 sequences; about 70% are singletons. The material sequenced was liver tumor tissue from sampling region 5. Subset specified: tumor region T5, tumor centre. Every receptor here comes from a woman aged 55 to 70 with primary liver carcinoma and hepatitis B virus infection.

The genes are TRBV11-2 and TRBJ1-1; 7 bases are a match to TRBD1. Germline V gene lookup returns CDR1 SGHAT and CDR2 FQNNGV. V lost 9 bases, J lost 5 bases, and 15 bases stayed unmatched. The CDR3 is 15 residues long. For the CDR3, the DNA is TGTGCCAGTAGCCCCGACAGGGAAAGTGGGACTGAAGCTTTCTTT. Translation: CASSPDRESGTEAFF. The full variable domain, with the rest looked up from reference TRBV11-2 and TRBJ1-1, is EAGVAQSPRYKIIEKRQSVAFWCNPISGHATLYWYQQILGQGPKLLIQFQNNGVVDDSQLPKDRFSAERLKGVDSTLKIQPAKLEDSAVYLCASSPDRESGTEAFFGQGTRLTVV.

As regards this clonotype: The conserved closing phenylalanine or tryptophan is absent in this CDR3, likely reflecting a read error. The chain has TRBV12-3 or TRBV12-4 and TRBJ2-1; 9 bases map to TRBD1. J gave up 0 bases and V 6 bases, and 18 bases lay outside the gene matches. The length of the CDR3 is 20 residues. CDR3 bases: TGTGCCAGCAGCCCTCCCCCGGGACAGGGAGGGAGAAGCTCCTACAATGAGCAGTTCTTA. Translating it yields CASSPPPGQGGRSSYNEQFL.

Notes on this clonotype: Sequence at one end of the junction differs from germline and may be a read error. The V call is TRBV29-1, the J call TRBJ2-1; the D is unclear. This CDR3 comprises 12 residues. In germline, CDR1 is SQVTM, CDR2 ANQGSEA. CDR3 loop: CSVVPEFNEQLF. The CDR3 nucleotides are TGCAGCGTTGTTCCGGAGTTCAATGAGCAGTTATTT.

With respect to this clonotype: Sequence at one end of the junction differs from germline and may be a read error. V usage is TRBV29-1 and J usage is TRBJ2-3; 7 bases match TRBD2. CDR1 SQVTM and CDR2 ANQGSEA come from the germline V gene. This CDR3 region has 15 residues. The CDR3 here is CSVGGGRGCTDTQYF. The CDR3 DNA is TGCAGCGTTGGCGGGGGACGTGGTTGCACAGATACGCAGTACTTT.

The chain couples TRBV28 to TRBJ1-1; weak D call: TRBD1 (5 bases). Germline CDR1 reads MDHEN; CDR2 reads SYDVKM. This CDR3 region has 12 residues. Trimming stripped 5 bases from V and 7 bases from J, with 11 bases between. This chain's CDR3 is CASSVEGHEAFF. The CDR3 nucleotides read TGTGCCAGCAGTGTTGAAGGACATGAAGCTTTCTTT.

This clonotype was counted many times. The V call is TRBV4-2, the J call TRBJ2-1; D perhaps matches TRBD2 (6 bases). The germline V gene encodes CDR1 LGHNA and CDR2 YNFKEQ. Trimming pared 0 bases from V and 9 bases from J, leaving 12 bases between. The CDR3 is 14 residues long. In DNA, the CDR3 is TGTGCCAGCAGCCAAGATTTGGAGGGGTTTGAGCAGTTCTTC. Amino acids: CASSQDLEGFEQFF.

Points on this clonotype: At one end the junction does not follow the germline gene, possibly because of a read error. This chain connects TRBV11-2 to TRBJ2-7, with TRBD2 identical over 7 bases. Germline V gene data show CDR1 as SGHAT and CDR2 as FQNNGV. The CDR3 covers 14 residues. CDR3 sequence (DNA): TGCGCCAGCAGCCCAAGCGGGACGTGTGCCGAGCAGTATTTC. This encodes CASSPSGTCAEQYF.

This clonotype was recorded a few times. A read error may be the cause here, since a much bigger clone is one base away. The V and J genes are TRBV12-5 and TRBJ2-3, with D uncertain. The CDR3 length is 12 residues. The V end was cut by 5 bases, the J end by 8 bases, with 11 bases between. Per the germline V gene, CDR1 is LGHNT and CDR2 is FRNRAP. DNA for the CDR3: TGTGCTAGTGGTCCCGGGCCAGGTACGCAGTATTTT. Amino acid sequence: CASGPGPGTQYF.

This clonotype was detected once. The gene calls are TRBV12-5 and TRBJ2-1, with 9 bases aligning to TRBD1. Per germline, CDR1 LGHNT and CDR2 FRNRAP. The CDR3 loop spans 20 amino acids. CDR3 in DNA: TGTGCCAGCAGCCCTCCCCCGGGACAGGGAGGGCGGAGCTCCTGGAATGAGCAGTTCTTC. Its protein product is CASSPPPGQGGRSSWNEQFF.

This clonotype was seen just once. The chain links TRBV5-1 to TRBJ1-4; a possible D gene is TRBD1 (6 bases). V was trimmed by 9 bases and J by 7 bases, leaving 19 bases between them. The germline V gene encodes CDR1 SGHRS and CDR2 YFSETQ. There are 14 residues in the CDR3. CDR3 DNA sequence: TGCGCCATCGGCTTCGGGGACACGGGTGAAAAACTGTTTTTT. This codes for CAIGFGDTGEKLFF. The full variable domain, its missing parts supplied by reference TRBV5-1 and TRBJ1-4, is KAGVTQTPRYLIKTRGQQVTLSCSPISGHRSVSWYQQTPGQGLQFLFEYFSETQRNKGNFPGRFSGRQFSNSRSEMNVSTLELGDSALYLCAIGFGDTGEKLFFGSGTQLSVL.

Concerning this clonotype itself: Possible read error: a much larger clone is one base away. This rearrangement joins TRBV5-1 to TRBJ2-2, with no clear D. CDR1 and CDR2 from the germline V gene are SGHRS and YFSETQ. This CDR3 comprises 15 residues. In nucleotides, the CDR3 is TGCGCCAGCAGCTTGTTTGGAGCGAACACCTGGGAGCTGTTTTTT. Protein sequence: CASSLFGANTWELFF.

As to this clonotype: The junction departs from germline at one end; a sequencing error may be responsible. This chain uses TRBV4-2 with TRBJ2-5, with D perhaps given as TRBD1 or TRBD2 (5 bases each). Germline V CDR1 and CDR2: LGHNA, YNFKEQ. The CDR3 length is 15 residues. The CDR3 bases are TGTGCCAGCATCCAACACGGGACCACAAAAGAGACCCAGTACTTC. This sequence encodes CASIQHGTTKETQYF.

The chain recombines TRBV7-3 with TRBJ2-1; D perhaps matches TRBD1 (8 bases). The germline gives CDR1 SGHTA, CDR2 FQGTGA. CDR3 length: 14 amino acids. V lost 3 bases and J 10 bases, leaving 16 bases between the germline ends. CDR3 in amino acids: CASSFDRGGKEQFF. CDR3 DNA sequence: TGTGCCAGCAGCTTTGACAGGGGAGGGAAAGAGCAGTTCTTC. Full variable domain (missing parts from reference TRBV7-3 and TRBJ2-1): GAGVSQTPSNKVTEKGKYVELRCDPISGHTALYWYRQSLGQGPEFLIYFQGTGAADDSGLPNDRFFAVRPEGSVSTLKIQRTERGDSAVYLCASSFDRGGKEQFFGPGTRLTVL.

A remark on this clonotype: Given the absence of the conserved phenylalanine or tryptophan at the CDR3 end, a read error is likely. The rearrangement joins TRBV29-1 to TRBJ2-5; D might be TRBD1 (6 bases). The J call is in doubt because the DNA end fits TRBJ2-7 better. Germline V gene sequence: CDR1 SQVTM, CDR2 ANQGSEA. The CDR3 extends over 13 amino acids. The CDR3 DNA follows: TGCAGCGCCCGGGACATGGATTCCTACGAGCAGTACTTA. This sequence encodes CSARDMDSYEQYL.

Notes on this clonotype: A read error is likely, as this CDR3 ends without the conserved phenylalanine or tryptophan. The genes are TRBV11-2 and TRBJ2-2, with D tentatively TRBD1 (6 bases). In germline, CDR1 is SGHAT, CDR2 FQNNGV. Trimming stripped 3 bases from V and 5 bases from J, with 7 bases between. There are 13 residues in the CDR3. CDR3 nucleotides: TGTGCCAGCAGCTTGAGGGGGACCGGGGAGCTGTTTTCT. Amino acids: CASSLRGTGELFS.

On this clonotype itself: The junction does not match germline at one end; this may be a read error. The chain recombines TRBV7-9 with TRBJ2-3; no firm D call. Looked up from germline, CDR1 is SEHNR and CDR2 is FQNEAQ (reference sequence). The CDR3 spans 14 residues. The DNA for the CDR3 is TGTGTCAGCAGCTTACCTGGGGTGGCAGATACGCAGTATTTT. This codes for CVSSLPGVADTQYF.

Worth noting for this clonotype: One end of the junction does not line up with germline, which may come from a read error. The chain carries TRBV20-1 and TRBJ2-6, with TRBD1 matching over 12 bases. CDR1 and CDR2 (germline): DFQATT, SNEGSKA (reference sequence). This CDR3 contains 18 residues. CDR3 nucleotide sequence: TGCAGCGCTTATGTTACCGGGACAGGGGGCTCTGGGGCCAACGTCCTTACTTTC. Amino acids: CSAYVTGTGGSGANVLTF.

The V call is TRBV19, the J call TRBJ1-5; D not certain. The germline V and J ends were trimmed by 0 bases and 2 bases, with 8 bases remaining between them. Germline CDR1 is LNHDA and CDR2 is SQIVND (reference sequence). The CDR3 covers 15 residues. CDR3 region: CASSIDSRGNQPQHF. CDR3 DNA: TGTGCCAGTAGTATAGACAGCCGGGGCAATCAGCCCCAGCATTTT. Full variable domain (missing parts from reference TRBV19 and TRBJ1-5): DGGITQSPKYLFRKEGQNVTLSCEQNLNHDAMYWYRQDPGQGLRLIYYSQIVNDFQKGDIAEGYSVSREKKESFPLTVTSAQKNPTAFYLCASSIDSRGNQPQHFGDGTRLSIL.

Comment on this clonotype: The missing conserved phenylalanine or tryptophan at the end of this CDR3 makes a read error likely. The genes are TRBV11-2 and TRBJ2-7; a weak D match, TRBD2 (5 bases). The CDR3 extends over 13 amino acids. Germline V lookup: CDR1 SGHAT, CDR2 FQNNGV. Trimming cost V 0 bases and J 10 bases, with 13 bases left between them. The chain's CDR3 is CASSLESRADQYS. The CDR3 DNA follows: TGTGCCAGCAGCTTAGAGTCGAGGGCCGATCAGTACTCC.

This clonotype has ten or more counts. The rearrangement uses TRBV5-6 and TRBJ2-1; a weak D match, TRBD2 (6 bases). Germline V gives CDR1 SGHDT, CDR2 YYEEEE. V shed 0 bases and J shed 9 bases, with 16 bases lying between them. The CDR3 loop spans 15 amino acids. CDR3 region: CASSLVGLLEGEQFF. In DNA, the CDR3 is TGTGCCAGCAGCTTGGTAGGCCTTTTGGAGGGTGAGCAGTTCTTC.

In the case of this clonotype: A read error may explain this, as a much larger clone is one base away. This rearrangement joins TRBV6-1 to TRBJ1-1; TRBD1 might be the D (6 bases). With 9 bases removed from V and 7 bases from J, the gap between germline ends came to 18 bases. The CDR3 is 13 residues long. Germline loops: CDR1 MNHNS, CDR2 SASEGT. The CDR3 nucleotides read TGTGCCAGGGACTTCGCTGAGGGGGGTGAAGCTTTCTTT. This codes for CARDFAEGGEAFF.

In the case of this clonotype: Given the absence of the conserved phenylalanine or tryptophan at the CDR3 end, a read error is likely. The V gene is TRBV29-1, the J gene TRBJ1-2; 10 bases line up with TRBD1. The CDR3 covers 14 residues. V shed 6 bases and J 10 bases; nucleotides not matched to a gene: 14. Looked up from germline, CDR1 is SQVTM and CDR2 is ANQGSEA. CDR3 loop: CSVATGGASSDYTI. CDR3 nucleotide sequence: TGCAGCGTCGCGACAGGGGGCGCATCCTCTGACTACACCATC.

The sample holds a few counts of this clonotype. One junction end disagrees with the germline gene, perhaps due to a read error. The CDR3 region has the DNA TGTACCAGCAGTCAACAGCGGAGGCAGTACTTC. This translates into CTSSQQRRQYF. The chain links TRBV28 to TRBJ2-7; maybe TRBD2 (5 bases). The CDR3 contains 11 residues. The germline V gene encodes CDR1 MDHEN and CDR2 SYDVKM. Filled out from reference TRBV28 and TRBJ2-7, the complete variable domain reads DVKVTQSSRYLVKRTGEKVFLECVQDMDHENMFWYRQDPGLGLRLIYFSYDVKMKEKGDIPEGYSVSREKKERFSLILESASTNQTSMYLCTSSQQRRQYFGPGTRLTVT.

The V and J genes are TRBV6-1 and TRBJ2-1, with 11 bases that match TRBD2. Looked up from germline, CDR1 is MNHNS and CDR2 is SASEGT. V trimming: 9 bases; J trimming: 9 bases; junction bases outside the gene matches: 10. The CDR3 covers 14 residues. The CDR3 DNA sequence: TGTGCCAGGAGTCTGGTAGCGGGAGGGCGTGAGCAGTTCTTC. It encodes CARSLVAGGREQFF.

Concerning this clonotype itself: The conserved closing phenylalanine or tryptophan is absent in this CDR3, likely reflecting a read error. The V call is TRBV11-2, the J call TRBJ1-2; 7 bases match TRBD1. The CDR3 extends over 14 amino acids. CDR1 SGHAT and CDR2 FQNNGV come from the germline V gene. In nucleotides, the CDR3 is TGTATCAGCAGCTTAAACAGGGGATTCTATGACTACACCATC. Translation gives CISSLNRGFYDYTI.

For this clonotype: The junction does not match germline at one end; this may be a read error. V is TRBV28 and J is TRBJ2-7; 11 bases are shared with TRBD1. The CDR3 extends over 16 amino acids. CDR1 is MDHEN, CDR2 SYDVKM, per germline. The CDR3 nucleotides are TGTACCAGCAGAATAGGGGGAGGACAGGGGGCGTACGAGCAGTACTTC. It codes for CTSRIGGGQGAYEQYF.